The sequence of this T cell receptor beta chain was determined in a study of blood T cell repertoires in COVID-19. Study as a whole: From T cells, B-cell-depleted T cells, or PBMCs came the material, which was cDNA or gDNA.

Germline CDR1 reads SGHTA; CDR2 reads FQGTGA. The CDR3 runs to 9 residues. In its sample, this clone was seen once. A junction end diverges from the germline sequence, so it may reflect a read error. In the authors' workflow: Amplifying reference gene primers gave estimates of nucleated cell counts. Method: immunoSEQ multiplex PCR; TCRdb's copy keeps in-frame clones and lacks some. Clone size and the V and J calls come from that table; the DNA yielded D and trimming. The repertoire holds more than 90,000 clones, with about 91% as singletons. The chain has TRBV7-3 and TRBJ2-3; unclear D gene. The material sequenced was peripheral blood. The TCR was taken from a man in his fifties with acute or convalescent COVID-19. CDR3 sequence: CKHTDTQYF. CDR3 nucleotide sequence: TGCAAACACACAGATACGCAGTATTTT. The full variable domain, rest sourced from reference TRBV7-3 and TRBJ2-3, is GAGVSQTPSNKVTEKGKYVELRCDPISGHTALYWYRQSLGQGPEFLIYFQGTGAADDSGLPNDRFFAVRPEGSVSTLKIQRTERGDSAVYLCKHTDTQYFGPGTRLTVL.